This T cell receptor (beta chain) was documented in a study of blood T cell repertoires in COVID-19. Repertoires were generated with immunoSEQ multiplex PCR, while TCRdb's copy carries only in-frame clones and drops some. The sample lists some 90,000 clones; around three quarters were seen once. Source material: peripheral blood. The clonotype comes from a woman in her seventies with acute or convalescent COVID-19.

This CDR3 reads CASRPPGRAGYTF. The DNA for the CDR3 is TGTGCCAGCAGACCCCCCGGCAGGGCTGGCTACACCTTC. The chain links TRBV6-5 to TRBJ1-2; perhaps TRBD1 as D (5 bases). The CDR3 covers 13 residues. The germline V and J ends were trimmed by 6 bases and 7 bases, with 15 bases remaining between them. Germline V gives CDR1 MNHEY, CDR2 SVGAGI.